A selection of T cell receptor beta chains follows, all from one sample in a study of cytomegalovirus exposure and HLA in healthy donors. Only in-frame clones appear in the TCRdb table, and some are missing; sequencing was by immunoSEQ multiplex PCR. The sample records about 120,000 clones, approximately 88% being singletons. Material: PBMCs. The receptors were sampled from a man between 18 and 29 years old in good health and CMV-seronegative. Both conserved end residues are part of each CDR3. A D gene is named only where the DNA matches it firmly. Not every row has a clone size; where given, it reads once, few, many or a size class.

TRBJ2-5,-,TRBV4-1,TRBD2,TGCGCCAGCAGCCAACTGGGGACTAGACAAGAGACCCAGTACTTC,CASSQLGTRQETQYF
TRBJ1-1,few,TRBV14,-,TGTGCCAGCAGCCAAGCTAGGGGCCCGGGAGCTTTCTTT,CASSQARGPGAFF
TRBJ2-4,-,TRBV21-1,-,TGTGCCAGCAGCATACCCGGGCTCTCGGGGGAGGGCCACGAAAACATTCAGTACTTC,CASSIPGLSGEGHENIQYF
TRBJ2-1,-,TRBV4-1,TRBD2,TGCGCCAGCAGCCAAGATGGGACTAGCGGATACAATGAGCAGTTCTTC,CASSQDGTSGYNEQFF
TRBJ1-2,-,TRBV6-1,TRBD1,TGTGCCAGCAGTGGATCCGGGACAGGGGATGGCTACACCTTC,CASSGSGTGDGYTF
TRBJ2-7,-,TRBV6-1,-,TGTGCCAGCACGTTCCGGACAGGGACTACCTACGAGCAGTACTTC,CASTFRTGTTYEQYF
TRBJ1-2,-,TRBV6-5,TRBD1,TGTGCCAGCAGTTCCCTAAAGGACAGGGCAATGATAGGCTACACCTTC,CASSSLKDRAMIGYTF
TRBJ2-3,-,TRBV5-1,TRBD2,TGCGCCAGCAGCTTGGGGGTTAGCGGGAGTTTAATGGGGACAGATACGCAGTATTTT,CASSLGVSGSLMGTDTQYF
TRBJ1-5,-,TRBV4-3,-,TGCGCCAGCAGCCAAGACTCGGGATATAGCAATCAGCCCCAGCATTTT,CASSQDSGYSNQPQHF
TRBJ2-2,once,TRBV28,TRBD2,TGTGCCAGCAGCACTTACGGACTAGCGGTGACGAACACCGGGGAGCTGTTTTTT,CASSTYGLAVTNTGELFF
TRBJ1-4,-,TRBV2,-,TGTGCCAACAAACGACAGGATAATGAAAAACTGTTTTTT,CANKRQDNEKLFF
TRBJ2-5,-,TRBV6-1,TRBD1,TGTGCCAGCAGTGAAGCGTATCCCAGGGGGCTGGAAGAGACCCAGTACTTC,CASSEAYPRGLEETQYF
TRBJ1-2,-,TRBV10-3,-,TGTGCCATCAGTGAGTCAGACGGGGTATATGGCTACACCTTC,CAISESDGVYGYTF
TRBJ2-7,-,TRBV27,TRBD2,TGTGCCAGCAGTTTATTTACTAGCGGGAGCTACGAGCAGTACTTC,CASSLFTSGSYEQYF